This T cell receptor (beta chain) came from a study of cytomegalovirus exposure and HLA in healthy donors. Note on this clone: Its antigen is unidentified.

The study, taken as a whole, reports: According to a subsequent analysis, TCR clusters from the first cohort were inclined to appear together in the 90 to 150 validation repertoires.

The V gene lost 6 bases and the J gene lost 6 bases, with 21 bases spanning the gap. Germline-derived CDR1 and CDR2 are MDHEN and SYDVKM. The CDR3 runs 16 residues. TCRdb's copy holds only in-frame clones and misses some; the assay was immunoSEQ multiplex PCR. Of approximately 300,000 clones in the sample, around 90% were seen once. The chain recombines TRBV28 with TRBJ1-5; unclear D gene. This receptor was obtained from a woman aged 30 to 39 in good health and CMV-seropositive. The specimen sequenced was PBMCs. CDR3 in DNA: TGTGCCAGCAGGACGGAGCCTTGGGGATTGATTCAGCCCCAGCATTTT. Translated, it gives CASRTEPWGLIQPQHF. The complete variable domain, with remaining parts taken from reference TRBV28 and TRBJ1-5, reads DVKVTQSSRYLVKRTGEKVFLECVQDMDHENMFWYRQDPGLGLRLIYFSYDVKMKEKGDIPEGYSVSREKKERFSLILESASTNQTSMYLCASRTEPWGLIQPQHFGDGTRLSIL.